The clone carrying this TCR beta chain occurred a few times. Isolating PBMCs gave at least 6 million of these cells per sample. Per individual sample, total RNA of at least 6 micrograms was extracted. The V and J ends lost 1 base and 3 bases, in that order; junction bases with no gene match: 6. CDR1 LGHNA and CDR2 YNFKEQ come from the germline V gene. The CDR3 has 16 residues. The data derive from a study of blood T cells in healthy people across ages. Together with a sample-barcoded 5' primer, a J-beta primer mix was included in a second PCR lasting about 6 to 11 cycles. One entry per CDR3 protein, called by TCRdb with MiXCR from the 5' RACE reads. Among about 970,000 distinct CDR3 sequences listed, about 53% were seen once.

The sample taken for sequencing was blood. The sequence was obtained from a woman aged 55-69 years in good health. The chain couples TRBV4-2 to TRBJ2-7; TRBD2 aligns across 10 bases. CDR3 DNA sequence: TGTGCCAGCAGCCAAGCTTCTGGACTAGCGGTCTACGAGCAGTACTTC. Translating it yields CASSQASGLAVYEQYF.